These 24 T cell receptor beta chains share one sample of origin, sequenced in a study of cytomegalovirus exposure and HLA in healthy donors. 13 Jbeta primers and 60 Vbeta primers were used for the PCR. The method was immunoSEQ multiplex PCR; TCRdb's version includes in-frame clones alone and lacks a portion of them. The sample totals approximately 130,000 clones. The sequencing sample was made of PBMCs. Receptors originate from a woman aged 55-75 years in good health and CMV-seronegative.

This chain links TRBV11-2 with TRBJ1-1, with TRBD1 matching over 9 bases. The CDR3 runs 15 residues. CDR1 is SGHAT and CDR2 is FQNNGV in the germline V gene. V lost 2 bases and J lost 0; bases outside the gene matches: 1. The CDR3 reads CASSLYRGLNTEAFF. The CDR3, as DNA: TGTGCCAGCAGCTTATACAGGGGGCTGAACACTGAAGCTTTCTTT.

The chain joins TRBV30 to TRBJ2-1; 8 nucleotides align to TRBD2. Unmatched junction bases numbered 8, after V lost 0 bases and J lost 7 bases. The CDR3 is 15 amino acids. In germline, CDR1 is GTSNPN, CDR2 SVGIG (reference sequence). CDR3 sequence (DNA): TGTGCCTGGAGTGTACCCCCGGGGACTAGAAATGAGCAGTTCTTC. Encoded protein: CAWSVPPGTRNEQFF.

The chain's CDR3 is CASSLSQGTPGELFF. CDR3 coding DNA: TGTGCCAGCAGCTTATCACAGGGTACGCCCGGGGAGCTGTTTTTT. The chain is built from TRBV7-8 and TRBJ2-2, with a possible D match to TRBD1 (6 bases). This CDR3 spans 15 amino acids. Germline V lookup: CDR1 SGHVS, CDR2 FQNEAQ. The V end was cut by 2 bases, the J end by 6 bases, with 13 bases between.

V is TRBV28 and J is TRBJ1-5; no clear D. Trimming left V 6 bases short and J 0 bases short, with 3 bases between. Looked up from germline, CDR1 is MDHEN and CDR2 is SYDVKM. CDR3 length equals 12 residues. CDR3 nucleotide sequence: TGTGCCAGCAGCTTTAGCAATCAGCCCCAGCATTTT. Its protein is CASSFSNQPQHF.

The chain has TRBV5-1 and TRBJ2-5; TRBD2 matches at 7 bases. The closer fit of TRBJ2-7 to the DNA end suggests the J call may be wrong. The CDR3 length is 16 residues. The germline V gene has CDR1 SGHRS and CDR2 YFSETQ. The CDR3 loop is CASSEQVSGFSYEQYF. In DNA form, the CDR3 reads TGCGCCAGCAGCGAACAGGTTAGCGGGTTCTCCTACGAGCAGTACTTC.

V and J are TRBV27 and TRBJ1-5; D is uncertain. The CDR3 spans 13 residues. The germline V gene encodes CDR1 MNHEY and CDR2 SMNVEV (reference sequence). V was cut by 2 bases and J by 5 bases, with 7 bases left in between. The chain's CDR3 is CASSLGSYQPQHF. Here the CDR3 DNA reads TGTGCCAGCAGTTTAGGCAGTTATCAGCCCCAGCATTTT.

As to this clone: An end of the junction does not agree with germline; a read error may underlie this. CDR3 region: CASTVRRDERLFF. The CDR3 coding sequence is TGTGCCAGTACTGTCCGGCGGGATGAAAGACTGTTTTTT. V usage is TRBV6-1 and J usage is TRBJ1-4; D not resolved. The CDR3 is made up of 13 amino acids. Germline CDR1 is MNHNS and CDR2 is SASEGT.

The chain uses TRBV6-5 and TRBJ1-4; D remains ambiguous. V was clipped by 11 bases and J by 0 bases, with 16 bases between them. The germline V gene has CDR1 MNHEY and CDR2 SVGAGI. The CDR3 covers 15 residues. The CDR3 nucleotides read TGTGCCCCCCATTCCGAGTTTGCAACTAATGAAAAACTGTTTTTT. It translates to CAPHSEFATNEKLFF.

The chain recombines TRBV12-5 with TRBJ2-3, with D possibly TRBD2 on 6 matching bases. The V end lost 6 bases, the J end lost 0 bases, and 13 bases lay between the germline ends. The CDR3 contains 15 residues. Germline V lookup: CDR1 LGHNT, CDR2 FRNRAP. The CDR3 nucleotides are TGTGCTAGTGGCCCGGGAGAATCTAGCACAGATACGCAGTATTTT. As protein: CASGPGESSTDTQYF.

V and J are TRBV5-1 and TRBJ2-1, with 10 positions matching TRBD2. The CDR3 extends over 16 amino acids. Germline V gene sequence: CDR1 SGHRS, CDR2 YFSETQ. V dropped 3 bases and J dropped 7; count of bases not matched to a gene: 10. Written as DNA, the CDR3 is TGCGCCAGCAGCTCGAGACTAGCGGGTTCTAGGAATGAGCAGTTCTTC. The encoded protein is CASSSRLAGSRNEQFF.

The DNA of the CDR3 is TGTGCCAGCAGGAAGGGACTAGCGGGGGGGACTAGCACAGATACGCAGTATTTT. Translation gives CASRKGLAGGTSTDTQYF. The J gene is TRBJ2-3, the V gene TRBV7-9; the match to TRBD2 covers 16 bases. V shed 6 bases and J 0 bases; nucleotides not matched to a gene: 6. CDR3 length: 18 amino acids. CDR1 SEHNR and CDR2 FQNEAQ come from the germline V gene (reference sequence).

The chain has TRBV28 and TRBJ1-3, with D tentatively TRBD1 (6 bases). V was cut by 3 bases and J by 3 bases, with 6 bases left in between. There are 13 residues in the CDR3. The germline V gene has CDR1 MDHEN and CDR2 SYDVKM. DNA for the CDR3: TGTGCCAGCAGTTTGACAGGTGGAAACACCATATATTTT. Translating gives CASSLTGGNTIYF.

The chain carries TRBV10-3 and TRBJ2-1, with 13 bases aligning to TRBD2. The CDR3 has 16 amino acids. Germline trimming cut 3 bases from V and 10 bases from J; bases unmatched to any gene: 9. Germline CDR1 ENHRY, CDR2 SYGVKD. This CDR3 is CAISEQLLAGGGEQFF. The CDR3 nucleotides are TGTGCCATCAGTGAACAGTTACTAGCGGGAGGGGGGGAGCAGTTCTTC.

The chain employs TRBV4-1 and TRBJ1-1; 10 bases are a match to TRBD1. Germline assignment: CDR1 MGHRA and CDR2 YSYEKL. The J segment lost 5 bases and the V segment lost 0 bases, leaving 6 bases of the junction unmatched. This CDR3 has 16 residues. Written as DNA, the CDR3 is TGCGCCAGCAGCCAAGATAATTGGGACAGGGGTACTGAAGCTTTCTTT. Translating gives CASSQDNWDRGTEAFF.

The rearrangement uses TRBV6-1 and TRBJ1-5; maybe TRBD1 (5 bases). Germline values: CDR1 MNHNS, CDR2 SASEGT. Trimming removed 3 bases from V and 2 bases from J, with 20 bases in between. The CDR3 covers 18 residues. CDR3 sequence reads: CASSDCGADIRGNQPQHF. As DNA, the CDR3 is TGTGCCAGCAGTGACTGTGGGGCCGATATTAGGGGCAATCAGCCCCAGCATTTT.

The chain recombines TRBV5-1 with TRBJ2-7, with D tentatively TRBD1 (5 bases). Trimming pared 3 bases from V and 6 bases from J, leaving 13 bases between. Germline assignment: CDR1 SGHRS and CDR2 YFSETQ. This CDR3 comprises 13 residues. As DNA, the CDR3 is TGCGCCAGCAGCTGGAAGGGGCCGGTCGAGCAGTACTTC. Protein sequence: CASSWKGPVEQYF.

The chain couples TRBV6-1 to TRBJ1-1; 9 nucleotides line up with TRBD1. Germline-derived CDR1 and CDR2 are MNHNS and SASEGT. V dropped 2 bases and J dropped 0; count of bases not matched to a gene: 1. CDR3 length: 15 residues. The CDR3: CASSERTGVNTEAFF. The CDR3 DNA reads as TGTGCCAGCAGTGAAAGGACAGGGGTGAACACTGAAGCTTTCTTT.

The chain uses TRBV7-9 and TRBJ2-7; D is uncertain. This CDR3 is 12 amino acids long. Looked up from germline, CDR1 is SEHNR and CDR2 is FQNEAQ (reference sequence). V lost 6 bases to trimming and J lost 5 bases, with 11 bases between them. CDR3 loop: CASSQQRNEQYF. The DNA for the CDR3 is TGTGCCAGCAGTCAACAGAGAAACGAGCAGTACTTC.

This sequence joins TRBV5-5 and TRBJ2-3; D possibly corresponds to TRBD1 (5 bases). Per germline, CDR1 SGHKS and CDR2 YYEKEE (reference sequence). Trimming removed 4 bases from V and 0 bases from J, with 15 bases in between. The CDR3 length is 16 residues. The DNA for the CDR3 is TGTGCCAGCAGCCTCGGACAAGCGACTAGCACAGATACGCAGTATTTT. It codes for CASSLGQATSTDTQYF.

V gene TRBV6-5 combines with J gene TRBJ1-1; the D is unclear. CDR3 length equals 14 residues. CDR1 and CDR2 (germline): MNHEY, SVGAGI. The V end was cut by 5 bases, the J end by 1 base, with 11 bases between. CDR3 nucleotides: TGTGCCAGCAGTCCCCGAGTGAGGAACACTGAAGCTTTCTTT. It specifies CASSPRVRNTEAFF.

V is TRBV2 and J is TRBJ1-6; D uncertain. The V and J ends lost 8 bases and 10 bases respectively, with 24 bases between them. Germline-derived CDR1 and CDR2 are SNHLY and FYNNEI. The CDR3 has 16 residues. In nucleotides, the CDR3 is TGTGCCAGCGCTTGGGTGAAAGGAGTTAGGTTGTCACCCCTCCACTTT. Translating it yields CASAWVKGVRLSPLHF.

This chain joins TRBV5-4 and TRBJ1-2; possible D gene TRBD1, 5 bases. The CDR3 runs to 14 residues. Deletions cut 5 bases from V and 3 bases from J, with 14 bases between. CDR1 is SGHNT and CDR2 is YYREEE in the germline V gene (reference sequence). The CDR3 DNA is TGTGCCAGCAGTCCGGACGACAGAGACTATGGCTACACCTTC. Translating it yields CASSPDDRDYGYTF.

The rearrangement uses TRBV18 and TRBJ2-7, with 10 nucleotides matching TRBD2. This CDR3 comprises 16 residues. The ends lost 3 bases at V and 0 bases at J; junction bases unmatched: 5. CDR1 KGHSH and CDR2 LQKENI come from the germline V gene. CDR3 sequence: CASSPPSGGVSYEQYF. CDR3 in DNA: TGTGCCAGCTCACCTCCGAGCGGGGGGGTCTCCTACGAGCAGTACTTC.

The chain couples TRBV6-6 to TRBJ2-7, with D unclear. The CDR3 consists of 12 residues. V was cut by 2 bases and J by 7 bases, with 9 bases left in between. Germline values: CDR1 MNHNY, CDR2 SVGAGI (reference sequence). The CDR3 protein is CASSYESGEQYF. CDR3 sequence (DNA): TGTGCCAGCAGTTACGAGTCCGGGGAGCAGTACTTC.